This T cell receptor (beta chain) was captured by sequencing in a study of CD8 T cells in Susac syndrome. Study-level results: The study conceded that relatively few individuals underwent its TCR sequencing and HLA analysis.

About 0.5 to 1 ug RNA was reverse transcribed with random hexamers. Amplification of TCR beta CDR3 spanned 54 Vbeta and 13 Jbeta via immunoSEQ multiplex PCR. TCRdb redid the calling of the immunoSEQ multiplex PCR reads with MiXCR, one entry per CDR3 protein. The sample lists about 280,000 distinct CDR3 sequences, roughly 81% occurring once. Blood CD8+ and CD4+ T cells underwent high-throughput TCR beta sequencing. TEMRA cells underwent FACS enrichment and CD8+ and CD4+ T cells underwent negative isolation. For this clonotype: What it binds is unknown.

The sequencing input was CD8+ T cells from PBMCs. The TCR was taken from a human donor with multiple sclerosis.

CDR3 sequence reads: CASSSAPGTGGREQFF. The CDR3 DNA reads as TGTGCCAGTAGCTCAGCACCCGGGACAGGGGGGAGAGAGCAGTTCTTC. The chain is built from TRBV19 and TRBJ2-1; 11 nucleotides line up with TRBD1. The CDR3 length is 16 residues. J gave up 10 bases and V 6 bases, and 14 bases lay outside the gene matches. Looked up from germline, CDR1 is LNHDA and CDR2 is SQIVND (reference sequence).